This TCR beta chain derives from a study of blood T cell repertoires in COVID-19. Method: immunoSEQ multiplex PCR; TCRdb's copy keeps in-frame clones and lacks some. The sample records 50,000 to 65,000 clones, roughly 70% being singletons. Trimming left V 3 bases short and J 2 bases short, with 7 bases between. The CDR3 has 13 amino acids. Germline assignment: CDR1 SGHAT and CDR2 FQDESV (reference sequence). Notes on this clone: A read error may be the cause here, since a much bigger clone is one base away.

The sample was PBMCs or T cells enriched from blood (not recorded which). V gene TRBV11-1 combines with J gene TRBJ1-2; D might be TRBD1 (6 bases). The TCR originated in an older woman who had been exposed to COVID-19. CDR3 sequence: CASSLGHNYGYTF. For the CDR3, the DNA is TGTGCCAGCAGCTTGGGACACAACTATGGCTACACCTTC.